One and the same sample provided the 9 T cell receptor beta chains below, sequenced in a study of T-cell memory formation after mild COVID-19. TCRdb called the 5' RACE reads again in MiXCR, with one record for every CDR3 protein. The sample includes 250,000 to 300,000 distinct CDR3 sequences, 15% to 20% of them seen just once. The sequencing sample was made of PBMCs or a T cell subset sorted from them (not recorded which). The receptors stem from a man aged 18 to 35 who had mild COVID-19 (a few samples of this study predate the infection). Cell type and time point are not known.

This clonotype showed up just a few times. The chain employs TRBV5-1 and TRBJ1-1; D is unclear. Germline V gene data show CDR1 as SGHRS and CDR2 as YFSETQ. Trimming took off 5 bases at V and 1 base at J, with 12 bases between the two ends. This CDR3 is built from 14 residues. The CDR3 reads CASSTGPPNTEAFF. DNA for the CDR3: TGCGCCAGCAGTACCGGACCCCCGAACACTGAAGCTTTCTTT.

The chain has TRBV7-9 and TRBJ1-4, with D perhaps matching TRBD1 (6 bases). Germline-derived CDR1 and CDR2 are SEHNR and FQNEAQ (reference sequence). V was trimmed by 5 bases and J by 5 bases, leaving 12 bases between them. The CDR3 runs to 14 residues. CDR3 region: CASSTDGGNEKLFF. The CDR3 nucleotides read TGTGCCAGCAGCACCGACGGGGGCAATGAAAAACTGTTTTTT.

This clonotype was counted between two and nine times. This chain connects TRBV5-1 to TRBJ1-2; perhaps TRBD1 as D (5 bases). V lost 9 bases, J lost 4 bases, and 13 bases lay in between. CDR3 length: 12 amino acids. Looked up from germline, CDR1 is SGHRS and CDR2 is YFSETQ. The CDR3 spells CATGDGPYGYTF. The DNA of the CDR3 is TGCGCCACTGGGGACGGACCCTATGGCTACACCTTC.

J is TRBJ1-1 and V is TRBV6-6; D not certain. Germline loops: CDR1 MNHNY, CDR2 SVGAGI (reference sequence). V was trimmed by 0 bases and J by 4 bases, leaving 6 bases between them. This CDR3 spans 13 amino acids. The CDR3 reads CASSYSGRTEAFF. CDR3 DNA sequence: TGTGCCAGCAGTTACTCAGGGCGCACTGAAGCTTTCTTT.

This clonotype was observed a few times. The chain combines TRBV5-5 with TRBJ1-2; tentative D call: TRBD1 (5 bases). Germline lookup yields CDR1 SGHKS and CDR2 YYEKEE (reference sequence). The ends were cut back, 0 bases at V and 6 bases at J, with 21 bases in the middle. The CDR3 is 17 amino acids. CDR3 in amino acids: CASSLGLIWGKRDGYTF. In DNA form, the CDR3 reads TGTGCCAGCAGCTTGGGCCTAATCTGGGGGAAGAGAGATGGCTACACCTTC.

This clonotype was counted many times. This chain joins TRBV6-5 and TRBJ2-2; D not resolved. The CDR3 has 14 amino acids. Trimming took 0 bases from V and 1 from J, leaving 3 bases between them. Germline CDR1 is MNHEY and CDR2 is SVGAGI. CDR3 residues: CASSYSGNTGELFF. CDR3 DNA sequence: TGTGCCAGCAGTTACTCCGGGAACACCGGGGAGCTGTTTTTT.

CDR3 bases: TGTGCCAGCAGCACAAAAACGGTATATCAAGAGACCCAGTACTTC. This translates into CASSTKTVYQETQYF. The chain recombines TRBV5-6 with TRBJ2-5; D uncertain. The CDR3 is made up of 15 amino acids. V dropped 4 bases and J dropped 2 bases, with 15 bases sitting between them. Germline V gene sequence: CDR1 SGHDT, CDR2 YYEEEE. The whole variable domain, remainder taken from reference TRBV5-6 and TRBJ2-5, is DAGVTQSPTHLIKTRGQQVTLRCSPKSGHDTVSWYQQALGQGPQFIFQYYEEEERQRGNFPDRFSGHQFPNYSSELNVNALLLGDSALYLCASSTKTVYQETQYFGPGTRLLVL.

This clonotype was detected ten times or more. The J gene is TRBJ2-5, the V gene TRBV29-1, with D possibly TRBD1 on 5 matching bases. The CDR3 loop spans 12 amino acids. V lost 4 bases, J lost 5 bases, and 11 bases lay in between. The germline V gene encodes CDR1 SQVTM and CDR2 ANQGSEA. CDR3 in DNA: TGCAGCGTTGTAGAGACAGTCGAGACCCAGTACTTC. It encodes CSVVETVETQYF.

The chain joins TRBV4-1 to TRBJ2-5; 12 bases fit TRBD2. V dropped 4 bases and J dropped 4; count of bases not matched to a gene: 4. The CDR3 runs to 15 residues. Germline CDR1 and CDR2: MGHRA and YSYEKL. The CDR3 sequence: CASSPMGLAGETQYF. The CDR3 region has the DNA TGCGCCAGCAGCCCAATGGGACTAGCGGGAGAGACCCAGTACTTC.